The clone carrying this TCR beta chain was observed at least ten times. The target antigen is unknown. CDR1 is MDHEN and CDR2 is SYDVKM in the germline V gene. The V end was cut by 3 bases, the J end by 5 bases, with 13 bases between. The CDR3 runs to 15 residues. The data originate from a study of T cell repertoires in cytomegalovirus infection. Whole-study findings and limits: The ex vivo response was dominated by HLA-C-restricted CMV-specific TCR beta clonotypes.

One entry per CDR3 protein results from TCRdb running MiXCR on the reads. The profile shows roughly 250,000 distinct CDR3 sequences, 9% to 15% of them singletons. The J gene is TRBJ2-2, the V gene TRBV28, with D possibly TRBD1 on 6 matching bases. Sequenced sample: PBMCs. The TCR comes from a human donor in good health (CMV status not recorded). Some clones in this sample may be carry-over from other donors' samples. The CDR3 DNA reads as TGTGCCAGCAGTTTTTCCAGGGGTTGGACCGGGGAGCTGTTTTTT. Amino acid sequence: CASSFSRGWTGELFF.